This T cell receptor beta chain appears in the sequencing data of a study of blood T cell repertoires in COVID-19. Study as a whole: Researchers got acute and convalescent COVID-19 samples from the United States, Italy and Spain. Sources were T cells, B-cell-depleted T cells, or PBMCs; the material itself was cDNA or gDNA.

CDR3 size: 15 residues. Germline CDR1 SGHTA, CDR2 FQGNSA. V was pared by 5 bases and J by 6 bases, with 4 bases of the junction left unmatched. In the authors' workflow: How many nucleated cells were present was estimated from reference gene primer amplification. The table came from immunoSEQ multiplex PCR; TCRdb's copy has only in-frame clones and leaves some out. The D gene and trimming were derived from the DNA, and the V and J assignments and clone size from that table. The table includes around 70,000 clones, about 91% detected once. The receptor was isolated from a human donor in a cohort sampled during active COVID-19. Sequencing was performed on peripheral blood. This chain uses TRBV7-2 with TRBJ1-6; TRBD1 matches at 10 bases. CDR3 residues: CASSPRDRGNSPLHF. CDR3 bases: TGTGCCAGCAGCCCCCGGGACAGGGGTAATTCACCCCTCCACTTT.